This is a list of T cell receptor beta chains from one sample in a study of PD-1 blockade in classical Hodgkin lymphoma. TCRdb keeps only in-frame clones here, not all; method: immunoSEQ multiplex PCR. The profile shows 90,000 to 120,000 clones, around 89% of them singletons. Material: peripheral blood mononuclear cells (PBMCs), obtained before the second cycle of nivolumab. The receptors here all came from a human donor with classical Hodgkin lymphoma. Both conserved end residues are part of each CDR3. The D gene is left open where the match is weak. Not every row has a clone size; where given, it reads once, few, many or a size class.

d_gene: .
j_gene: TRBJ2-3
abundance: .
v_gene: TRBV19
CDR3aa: CASSIVAGDTQYF
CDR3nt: TGTGCCAGTAGTATAGTCGCGGGTGATACGCAGTATTTT

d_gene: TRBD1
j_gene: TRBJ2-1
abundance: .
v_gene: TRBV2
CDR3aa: CASQGAVNEQFF
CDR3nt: TGTGCCAGTCAGGGGGCGGTCAATGAGCAGTTCTTC

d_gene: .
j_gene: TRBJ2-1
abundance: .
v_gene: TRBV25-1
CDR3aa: CASSDWGYNEQFF
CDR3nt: TGTGCCAGCAGTGATTGGGGCTACAATGAGCAGTTCTTC

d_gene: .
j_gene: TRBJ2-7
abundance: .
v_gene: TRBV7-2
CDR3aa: CASSLDRLAYIHEQYF
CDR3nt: TGTGCCAGCAGCTTAGATCGCCTAGCGTATATCCACGAGCAGTACTTC

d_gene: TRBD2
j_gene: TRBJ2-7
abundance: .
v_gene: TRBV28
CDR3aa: CASSFLYPATSGKSYEQYF
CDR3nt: TGTGCCAGCAGTTTTCTATACCCAGCGACTAGCGGGAAGTCCTACGAGCAGTACTTC

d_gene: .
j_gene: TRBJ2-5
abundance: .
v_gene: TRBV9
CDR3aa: CASSVEGTSLETQYF
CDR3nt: TGTGCCAGCAGCGTAGAAGGTACTAGTCTAGAGACCCAGTACTTC

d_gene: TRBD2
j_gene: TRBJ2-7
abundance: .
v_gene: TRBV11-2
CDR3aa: CASSLGRLAVSSYEQYF
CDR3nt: TGTGCCAGCAGCTTAGGGAGACTAGCGGTTAGCTCCTACGAGCAGTACTTC

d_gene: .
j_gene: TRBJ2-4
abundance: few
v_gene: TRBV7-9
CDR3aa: CASSLGGEANIQYF
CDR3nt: TGTGCCAGCAGCTTAGGTGGTGAAGCGAACATTCAGTACTTC

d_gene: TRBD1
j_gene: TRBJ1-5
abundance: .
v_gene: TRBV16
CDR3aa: CASSLGQGLKQPQHF
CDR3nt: TGTGCCAGCAGCCTAGGACAGGGGTTGAAACAGCCCCAGCATTTT

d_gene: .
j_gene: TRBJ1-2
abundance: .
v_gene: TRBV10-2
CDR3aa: CASSVPSSGNGYTF
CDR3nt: TGCGCCAGCAGTGTACCTTCGTCGGGCAATGGCTACACCTTC

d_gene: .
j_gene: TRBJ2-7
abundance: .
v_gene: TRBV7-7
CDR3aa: CASSLGEGSEQYF
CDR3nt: TGTGCTAGCAGCTTAGGTGAAGGAAGCGAGCAGTACTTC

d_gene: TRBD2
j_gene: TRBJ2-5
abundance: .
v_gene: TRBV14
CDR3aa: CASSQGSGVQETQYF
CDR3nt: TGTGCCAGCAGCCAAGGGAGCGGGGTCCAAGAGACCCAGTACTTC

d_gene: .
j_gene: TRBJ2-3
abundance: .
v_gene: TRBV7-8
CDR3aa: CASSASGRGSTDTQYF
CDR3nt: TGTGCCAGCAGCGCGAGTGGAAGGGGGAGCACAGATACGCAGTATTTT

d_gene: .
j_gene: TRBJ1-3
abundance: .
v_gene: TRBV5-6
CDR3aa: CASSFGQLYSGNTIYF
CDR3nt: TGTGCCAGCAGCTTTGGCCAGCTCTACTCTGGAAACACCATATACTTT

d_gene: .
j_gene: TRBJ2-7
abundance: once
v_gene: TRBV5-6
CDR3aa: CASTTGTFVQYF
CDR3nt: TGTGCCAGCACTACCGGGACATTCGTCCAGTACTTC

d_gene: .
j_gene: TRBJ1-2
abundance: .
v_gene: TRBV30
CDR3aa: CAWSVFWGVDGYTF
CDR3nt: TGTGCCTGGAGTGTATTTTGGGGGGTCGATGGCTACACCTTC

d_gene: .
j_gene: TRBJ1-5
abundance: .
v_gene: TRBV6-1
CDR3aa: CASSEQGLRGQPQHF
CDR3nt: TGTGCCAGCAGTGAACAGGGGCTCCGGGGTCAGCCCCAGCATTTT

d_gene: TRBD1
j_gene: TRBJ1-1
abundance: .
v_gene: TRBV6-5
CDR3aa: CASSYQTGATEAFF
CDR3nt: TGTGCCAGCAGTTACCAGACAGGGGCGACTGAAGCTTTCTTT

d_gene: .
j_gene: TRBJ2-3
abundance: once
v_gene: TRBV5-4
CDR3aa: CASSLRTSTDMQYF
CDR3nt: TGTGCCAGCAGCTTAAGGACAAGCACAGATATGCAGTATTTT

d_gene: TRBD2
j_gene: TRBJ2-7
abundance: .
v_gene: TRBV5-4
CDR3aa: CASSLGASGYEQYF
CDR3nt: TGTGCCAGCAGCTTGGGTGCTAGCGGTTACGAGCAGTACTTC

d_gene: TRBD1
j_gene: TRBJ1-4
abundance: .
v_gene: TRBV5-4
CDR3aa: CASSPQGGINEKLFF
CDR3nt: TGTGCCAGCAGCCCCCAGGGGGGGATTAATGAAAAACTGTTTTTT

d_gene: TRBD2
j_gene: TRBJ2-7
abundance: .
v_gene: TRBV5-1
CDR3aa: CASSSGLAGTYEQYF
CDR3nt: TGCGCCAGCAGCTCGGGACTAGCGGGAACCTACGAGCAGTACTTC

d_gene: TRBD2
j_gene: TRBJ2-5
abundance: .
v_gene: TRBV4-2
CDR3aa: CASSQDWGLAGETQYF
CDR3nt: TGTGCCAGCAGCCAAGATTGGGGACTAGCGGGAGAGACCCAGTACTTC

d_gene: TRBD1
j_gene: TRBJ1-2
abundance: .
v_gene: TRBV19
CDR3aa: CASSADRARFGYTF
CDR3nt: TGTGCCAGTAGCGCAGACAGGGCTCGATTCGGTTACACCTTC

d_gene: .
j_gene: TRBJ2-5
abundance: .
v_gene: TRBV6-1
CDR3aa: CASRHGQETQYF
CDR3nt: TGTGCCAGCCGACACGGCCAAGAGACCCAGTACTTC

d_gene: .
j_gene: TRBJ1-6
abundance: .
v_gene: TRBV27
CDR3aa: CASSFNRVLGNSPLHF
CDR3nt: TGTGCCAGCAGTTTTAACCGTGTCTTGGGGAATTCACCCCTCCACTTT

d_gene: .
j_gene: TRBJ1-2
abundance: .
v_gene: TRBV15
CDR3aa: CATSRDLLDYGYTF
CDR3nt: TGTGCCACCAGCAGAGATTTGTTGGACTATGGCTACACCTTC

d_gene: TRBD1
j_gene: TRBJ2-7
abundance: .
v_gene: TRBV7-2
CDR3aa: CASSLNRGSNEQYF
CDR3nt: TGTGCCAGCAGCTTAAACAGGGGGTCGAACGAGCAGTACTTC

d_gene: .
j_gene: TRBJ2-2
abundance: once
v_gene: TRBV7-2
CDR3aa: CASSVSGNTGELFF
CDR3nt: TGTGCCAGCAGCGTTAGCGGAAACACCGGGGAGCTGTTTTTT

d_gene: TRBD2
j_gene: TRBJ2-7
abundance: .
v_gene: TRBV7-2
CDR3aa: CASSPGLAREQYF
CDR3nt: TGTGCCAGCAGCCCGGGACTAGCGAGGGAGCAGTACTTC

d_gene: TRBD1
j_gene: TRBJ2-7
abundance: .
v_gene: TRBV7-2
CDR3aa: CASSPGTGVSEQYF
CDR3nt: TGTGCCAGCAGCCCAGGGACAGGAGTAAGCGAGCAGTACTTC

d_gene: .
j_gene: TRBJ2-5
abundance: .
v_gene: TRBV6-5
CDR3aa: CASSYGVTQYF
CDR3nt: TGTGCCAGCAGTTATGGGGTGACCCAGTACTTC

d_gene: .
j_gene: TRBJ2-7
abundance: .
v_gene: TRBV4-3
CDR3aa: CASSQEGHPSSYEQYF
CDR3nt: TGCGCCAGCAGCCAAGAGGGCCATCCGAGCTCCTACGAGCAGTACTTC

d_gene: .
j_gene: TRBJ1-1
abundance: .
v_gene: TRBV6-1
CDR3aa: CASSEMGGFGAFF
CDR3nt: TGTGCCAGCAGTGAAATGGGGGGCTTCGGAGCTTTCTTT

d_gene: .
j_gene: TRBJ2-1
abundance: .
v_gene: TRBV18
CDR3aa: CASSPAFVYNEQFF
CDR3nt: TGTGCCAGCTCACCGGCATTTGTCTACAATGAGCAGTTCTTC

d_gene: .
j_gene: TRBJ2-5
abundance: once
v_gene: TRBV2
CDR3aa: CASSGDEYQETQYF
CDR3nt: TGTGCCAGCAGTGGGGACGAGTACCAAGAGACCCAGTACTTC

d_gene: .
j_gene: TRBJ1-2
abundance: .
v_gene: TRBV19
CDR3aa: CASSIDGLLAYTF
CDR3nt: TGTGCCAGTAGTATAGACGGTCTCTTGGCCTACACCTTC

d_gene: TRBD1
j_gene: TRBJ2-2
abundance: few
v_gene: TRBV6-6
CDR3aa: CASTRTGVDTGELFF
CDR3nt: TGTGCCAGCACAAGGACAGGGGTCGACACCGGGGAGCTGTTTTTT

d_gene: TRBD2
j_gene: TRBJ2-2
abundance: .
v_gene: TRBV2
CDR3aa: CASRREAGVPGELFF
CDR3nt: TGTGCCAGCAGAAGAGAAGCGGGAGTCCCCGGGGAGCTGTTTTTT

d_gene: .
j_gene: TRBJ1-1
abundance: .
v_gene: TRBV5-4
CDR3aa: CASSQDLANTEAFF
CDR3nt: TGTGCCAGCAGCCAAGATCTGGCGAACACTGAAGCTTTCTTT

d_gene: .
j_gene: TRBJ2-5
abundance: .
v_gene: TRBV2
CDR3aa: CASSEEGRLQETQYF
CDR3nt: TGTGCCAGCAGTGAAGAGGGACGGTTACAAGAGACCCAGTACTTC

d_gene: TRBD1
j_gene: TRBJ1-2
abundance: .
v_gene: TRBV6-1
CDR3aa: CASSDYPRTGITHGYTF
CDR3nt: TGTGCCAGCAGTGACTACCCTCGGACAGGGATAACCCATGGCTACACCTTC

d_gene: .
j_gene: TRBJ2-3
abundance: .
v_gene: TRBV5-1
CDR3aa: CASSFGDTQYF
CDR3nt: TGCGCCAGCAGTTTCGGAGATACGCAGTATTTT

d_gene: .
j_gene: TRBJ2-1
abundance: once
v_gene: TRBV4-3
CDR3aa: CASSHAAASSYNEQFF
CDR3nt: TGCGCCAGCAGCCATGCGGCGGCCAGCTCCTACAATGAGCAGTTCTTC

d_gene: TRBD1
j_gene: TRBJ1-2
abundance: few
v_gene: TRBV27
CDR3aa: CASSFRTGVDGYTF
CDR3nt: TGTGCCAGCAGTTTTAGGACAGGGGTAGATGGCTACACCTTC

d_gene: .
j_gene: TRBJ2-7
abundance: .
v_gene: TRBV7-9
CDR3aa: CASSDTGFNEQYF
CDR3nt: TGTGCCAGCAGTGATACAGGGTTCAACGAGCAGTACTTC

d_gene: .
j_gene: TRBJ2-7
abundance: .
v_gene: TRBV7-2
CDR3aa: CASSRVGPGRYEQYF
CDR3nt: TGTGCCAGCAGCCGAGTAGGTCCAGGGCGCTACGAGCAGTACTTC

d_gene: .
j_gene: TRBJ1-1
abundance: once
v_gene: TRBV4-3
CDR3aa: CASSQDRRGYTEAFF
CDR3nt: TGCGCCAGCAGCCAAGACCGGAGAGGGTACACTGAAGCTTTCTTT